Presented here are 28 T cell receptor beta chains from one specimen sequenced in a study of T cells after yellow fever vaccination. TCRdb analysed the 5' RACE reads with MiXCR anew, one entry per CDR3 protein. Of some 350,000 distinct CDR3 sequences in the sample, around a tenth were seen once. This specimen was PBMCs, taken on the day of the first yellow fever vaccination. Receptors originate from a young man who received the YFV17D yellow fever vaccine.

Here the CDR3 reads CASRRDMGTDTQYF. In DNA form, the CDR3 reads TGCGCCAGCAGACGGGACATGGGCACAGATACGCAGTATTTT. V is TRBV5-1 and J is TRBJ2-3, with D possibly TRBD1 on 6 matching bases. V dropped 5 bases and J dropped 1 base, with 11 bases sitting between them. The CDR3 spans 14 residues. In germline, CDR1 is SGHRS, CDR2 YFSETQ.

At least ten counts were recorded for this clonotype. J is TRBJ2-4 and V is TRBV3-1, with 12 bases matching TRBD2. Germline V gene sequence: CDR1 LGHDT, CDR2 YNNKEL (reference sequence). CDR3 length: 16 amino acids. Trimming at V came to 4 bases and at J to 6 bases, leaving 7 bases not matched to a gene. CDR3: CASSPQTSGGSNIQYF. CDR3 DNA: TGTGCCAGCAGCCCGCAGACTAGCGGGGGATCAAACATTCAGTACTTC.

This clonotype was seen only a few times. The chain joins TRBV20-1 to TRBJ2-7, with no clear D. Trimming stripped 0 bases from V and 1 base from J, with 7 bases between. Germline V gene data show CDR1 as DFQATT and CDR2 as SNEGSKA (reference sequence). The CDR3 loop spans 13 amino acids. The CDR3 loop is CSARDPSSYEQYF. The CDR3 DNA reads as TGCAGTGCTAGAGATCCATCATCCTACGAGCAGTACTTC.

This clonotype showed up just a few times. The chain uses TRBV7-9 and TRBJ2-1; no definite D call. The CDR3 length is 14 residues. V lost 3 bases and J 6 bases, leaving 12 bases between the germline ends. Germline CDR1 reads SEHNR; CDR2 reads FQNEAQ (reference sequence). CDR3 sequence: CASSFSPTPNEQFF. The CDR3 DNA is TGTGCCAGCAGCTTTTCCCCCACCCCCAATGAGCAGTTCTTC.

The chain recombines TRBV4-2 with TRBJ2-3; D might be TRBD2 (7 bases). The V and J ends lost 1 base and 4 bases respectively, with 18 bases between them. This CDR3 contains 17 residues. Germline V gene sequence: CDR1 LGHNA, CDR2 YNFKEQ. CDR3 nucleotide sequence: TGTGCCAGCAGCCAAGGTTTGGCGGGGGCCCCGCCAGATACGCAGTATTTT. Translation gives CASSQGLAGAPPDTQYF.

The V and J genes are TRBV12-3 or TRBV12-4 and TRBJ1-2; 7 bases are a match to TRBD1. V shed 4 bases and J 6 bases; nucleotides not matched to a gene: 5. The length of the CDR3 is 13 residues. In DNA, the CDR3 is TGTGCCAGCAGTTCCGGCACAGGGGATGGCTACACCTTC. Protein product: CASSSGTGDGYTF.

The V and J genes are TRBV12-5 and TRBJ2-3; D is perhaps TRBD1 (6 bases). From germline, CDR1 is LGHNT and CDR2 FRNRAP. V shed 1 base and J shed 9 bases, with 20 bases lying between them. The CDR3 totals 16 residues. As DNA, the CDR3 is TGTGCTAGTGGTTTGGGGCAAACTCCTAGGGGGTGGACGCAGTATTTT. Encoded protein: CASGLGQTPRGWTQYF.

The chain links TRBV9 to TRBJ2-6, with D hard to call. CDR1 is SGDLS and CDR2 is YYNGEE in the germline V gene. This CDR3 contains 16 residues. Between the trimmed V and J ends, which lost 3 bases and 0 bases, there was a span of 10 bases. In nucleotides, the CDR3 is TGTGCCAGCAGCGAGCCACAGCGCTCTGGGGCCAACGTCCTGACTTTC. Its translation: CASSEPQRSGANVLTF.

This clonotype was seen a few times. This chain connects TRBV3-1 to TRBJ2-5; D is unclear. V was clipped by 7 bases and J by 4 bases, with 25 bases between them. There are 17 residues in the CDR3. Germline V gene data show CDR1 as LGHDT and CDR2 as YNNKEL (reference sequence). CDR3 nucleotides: TGTGCCAGCATGACAATGGGCAGGAATTCGAGGAGAGAGACCCAGTACTTC. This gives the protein CASMTMGRNSRRETQYF.

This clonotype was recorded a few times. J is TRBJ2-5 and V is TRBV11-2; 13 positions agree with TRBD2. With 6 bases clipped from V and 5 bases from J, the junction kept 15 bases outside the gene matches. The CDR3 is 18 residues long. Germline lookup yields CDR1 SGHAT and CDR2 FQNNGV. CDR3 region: CASRRTSGGVPGWETQYF. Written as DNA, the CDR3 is TGTGCCAGCAGGCGTACTAGCGGGGGGGTCCCCGGCTGGGAGACCCAGTACTTC.

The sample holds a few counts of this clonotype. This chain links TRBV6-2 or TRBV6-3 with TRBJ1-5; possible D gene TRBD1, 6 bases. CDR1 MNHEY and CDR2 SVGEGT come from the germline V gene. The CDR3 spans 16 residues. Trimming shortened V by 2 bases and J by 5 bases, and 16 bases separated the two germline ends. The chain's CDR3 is CASSYPWGGLYQPQHF. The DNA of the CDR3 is TGTGCCAGCAGTTACCCGTGGGGGGGGCTCTATCAGCCCCAGCATTTT.

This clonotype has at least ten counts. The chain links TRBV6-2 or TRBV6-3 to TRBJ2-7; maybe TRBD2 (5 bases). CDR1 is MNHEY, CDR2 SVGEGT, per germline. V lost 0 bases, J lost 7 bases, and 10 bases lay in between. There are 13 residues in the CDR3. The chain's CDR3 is CASSYSGNREQYV. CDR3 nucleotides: TGTGCCAGCAGTTACTCCGGGAATAGGGAGCAGTACGTC.

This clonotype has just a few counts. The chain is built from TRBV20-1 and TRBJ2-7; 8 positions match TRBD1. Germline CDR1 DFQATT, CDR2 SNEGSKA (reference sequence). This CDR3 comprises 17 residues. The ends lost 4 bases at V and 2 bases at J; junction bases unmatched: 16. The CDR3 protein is CSATYTGGSAQPYEQYF. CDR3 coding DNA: TGCAGTGCTACCTATACAGGGGGAAGCGCACAACCCTACGAGCAGTACTTC.

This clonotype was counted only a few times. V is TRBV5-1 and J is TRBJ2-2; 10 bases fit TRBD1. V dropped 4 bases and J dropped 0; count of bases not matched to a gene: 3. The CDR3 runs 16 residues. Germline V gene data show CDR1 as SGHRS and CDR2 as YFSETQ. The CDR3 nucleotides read TGCGCCAGCAGCACAGGACAGGGGGCGAACACCGGGGAGCTGTTTTTT. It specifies CASSTGQGANTGELFF.

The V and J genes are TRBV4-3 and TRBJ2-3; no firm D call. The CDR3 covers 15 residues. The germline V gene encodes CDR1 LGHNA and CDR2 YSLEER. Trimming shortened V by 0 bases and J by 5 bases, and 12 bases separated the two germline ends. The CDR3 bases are TGCGCCAGCAGCCAAGATCCAAGCCCCGGAGATACGCAGTATTTT. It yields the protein CASSQDPSPGDTQYF.

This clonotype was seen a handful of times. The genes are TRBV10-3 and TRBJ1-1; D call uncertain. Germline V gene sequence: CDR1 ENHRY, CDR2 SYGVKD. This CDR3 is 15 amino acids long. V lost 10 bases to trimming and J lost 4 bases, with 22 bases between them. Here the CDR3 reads CATGGVWGRGTEAFF. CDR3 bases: TGTGCCACGGGAGGCGTCTGGGGTCGGGGCACTGAAGCTTTCTTT.

CDR3 in DNA: TGTGCCAGCAGCTGGTACCTTGGTTCACCCCTCCACTTT. Its translation: CASSWYLGSPLHF. The chain employs TRBV7-2 and TRBJ1-6; D unclear. CDR1 SGHTA and CDR2 FQGNSA come from the germline V gene. Trimming shortened V by 4 bases and J by 9 bases, and 10 bases separated the two germline ends. The CDR3 sequence is 13 residues long.

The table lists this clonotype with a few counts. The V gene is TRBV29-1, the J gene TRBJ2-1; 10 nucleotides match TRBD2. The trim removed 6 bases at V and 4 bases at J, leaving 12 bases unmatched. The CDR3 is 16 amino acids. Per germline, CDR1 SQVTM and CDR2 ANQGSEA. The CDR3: CSVARSGGVAYNEQFF. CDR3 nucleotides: TGCAGCGTCGCCCGAAGCGGGGGGGTTGCTTACAATGAGCAGTTCTTC.

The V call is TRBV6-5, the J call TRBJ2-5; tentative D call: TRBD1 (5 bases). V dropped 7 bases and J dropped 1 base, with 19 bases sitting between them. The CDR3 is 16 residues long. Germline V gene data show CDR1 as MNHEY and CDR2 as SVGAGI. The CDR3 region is CASIPPAGPLQETQYF. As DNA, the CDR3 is TGTGCCAGCATTCCTCCGGCAGGGCCCCTCCAAGAGACCCAGTACTTC.

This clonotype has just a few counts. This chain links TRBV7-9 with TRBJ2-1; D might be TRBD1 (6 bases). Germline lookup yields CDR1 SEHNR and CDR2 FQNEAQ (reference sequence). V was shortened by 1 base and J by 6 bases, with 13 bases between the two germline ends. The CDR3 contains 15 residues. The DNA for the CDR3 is TGTGCCAGCAGCTTAGTCAAGACAGGAGGCAATGAGCAGTTCTTC. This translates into CASSLVKTGGNEQFF.

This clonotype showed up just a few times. The CDR3 sequence is CAISELSGEGQPQHF. In DNA form, the CDR3 reads TGTGCCATCAGTGAGTTATCAGGGGAAGGACAGCCCCAGCATTTT. J is TRBJ1-5 and V is TRBV10-3; possible D gene TRBD1, 6 bases. The CDR3 runs 15 residues. In germline, CDR1 is ENHRY, CDR2 SYGVKD. Between the trimmed V and J ends, which lost 1 base and 7 bases, there was a span of 14 bases.

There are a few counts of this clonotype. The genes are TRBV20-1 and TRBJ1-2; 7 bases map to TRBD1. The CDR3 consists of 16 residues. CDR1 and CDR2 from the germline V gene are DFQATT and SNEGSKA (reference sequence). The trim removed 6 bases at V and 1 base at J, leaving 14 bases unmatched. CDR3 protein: CSAISGDSWYNYGYTF. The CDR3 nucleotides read TGCAGTGCCATCTCAGGGGACAGTTGGTATAACTATGGCTACACCTTC.

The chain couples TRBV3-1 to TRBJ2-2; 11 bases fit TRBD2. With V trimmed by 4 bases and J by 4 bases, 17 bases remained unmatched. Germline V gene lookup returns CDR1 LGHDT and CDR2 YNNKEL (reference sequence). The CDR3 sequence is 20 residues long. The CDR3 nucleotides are TGTGCCAGCAGCCCGCATGGAGGGCTAGCGGGGGGCTCGAGCACCGGGGAGCTGTTTTTT. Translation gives CASSPHGGLAGGSSTGELFF.

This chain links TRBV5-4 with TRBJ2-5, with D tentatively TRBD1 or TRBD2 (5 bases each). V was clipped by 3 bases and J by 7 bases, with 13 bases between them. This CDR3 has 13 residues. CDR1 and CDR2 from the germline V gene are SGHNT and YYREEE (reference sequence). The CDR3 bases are TGTGCCAGCAGCTCTTGGGGGAGTGCGACCCAGTACTTC. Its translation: CASSSWGSATQYF.

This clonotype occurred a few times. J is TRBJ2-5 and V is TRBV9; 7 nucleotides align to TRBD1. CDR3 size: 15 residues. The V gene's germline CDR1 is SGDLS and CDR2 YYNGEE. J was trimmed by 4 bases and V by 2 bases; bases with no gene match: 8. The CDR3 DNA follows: TGTGCCAGCAGCGTGACAGGGAGAGGAGGAGAGACCCAGTACTTC. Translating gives CASSVTGRGGETQYF.

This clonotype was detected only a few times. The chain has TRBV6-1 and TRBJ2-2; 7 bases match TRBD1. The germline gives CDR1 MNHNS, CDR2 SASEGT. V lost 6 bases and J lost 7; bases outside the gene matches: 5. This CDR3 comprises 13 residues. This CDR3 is CASSRDSFGELFF. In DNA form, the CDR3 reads TGTGCCAGCAGCCGGGACAGCTTCGGGGAGCTGTTTTTT.

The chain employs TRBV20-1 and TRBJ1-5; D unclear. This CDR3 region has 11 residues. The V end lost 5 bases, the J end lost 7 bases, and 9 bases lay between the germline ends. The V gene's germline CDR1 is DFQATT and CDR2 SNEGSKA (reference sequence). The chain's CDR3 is CSAPIVQPQHF. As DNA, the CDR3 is TGCAGTGCTCCGATTGTACAGCCCCAGCATTTT.

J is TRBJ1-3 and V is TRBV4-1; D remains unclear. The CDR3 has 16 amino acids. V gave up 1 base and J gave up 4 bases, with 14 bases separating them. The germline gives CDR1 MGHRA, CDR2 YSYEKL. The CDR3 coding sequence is TGCGCCAGCAGCCAAGTCATTTCGGGGTCAGGAAACACCATATATTTT. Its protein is CASSQVISGSGNTIYF.